These 6 T cell receptor beta chains were all obtained from the same sample, sequenced in a study of CD8+ T cells in alopecia areata. The sample's treatment: oral pan-JAK inhibitor, 5-10 mg twice daily. As the sequencing template, cDNA was produced by extracting RNA and reverse transcribing it. The assay was immunoSEQ multiplex PCR, and TCRdb's table has in-frame clones only and misses some. The profile shows about 160,000 clones, around three fifths of them singletons. The sample consisted of CD4+ T cells sorted from blood, taken at week 24, from a patient treated with tofacitinib. These receptors were collected from a human donor with alopecia areata.

In its sample, this clone was seen once. Distinct nucleotide sequences in the sample also encode this CDR3. CDR3 DNA sequence: TGCAGCGTTGGGGGCAGGGCCACAGATACGCAGTATTTT. As protein: CSVGGRATDTQYF. This chain joins TRBV29-1 and TRBJ2-3, with D possibly being TRBD1 (5 bases). This CDR3 contains 13 residues. The V end was cut by 4 bases, the J end by 2 bases, with 10 bases between. From germline, CDR1 is SQVTM and CDR2 ANQGSEA.

This clone was seen at least ten times. The rearrangement links TRBV6-5 to TRBJ1-1; no definite D call. Germline V CDR1 and CDR2: MNHEY, SVGAGI. CDR3 size: 16 residues. Trimming took off 2 bases at V and 2 bases at J, with 15 bases between the two ends. CDR3 residues: CASSYAIGRSNTEAFF. For the CDR3, the DNA is TGTGCCAGCAGTTACGCGATAGGGCGGTCCAACACTGAAGCTTTCTTT.

This clone has a handful of counts. The gene calls are TRBV5-1 and TRBJ1-1, with D tentatively TRBD1 (6 bases). CDR1 is SGHRS, CDR2 YFSETQ, per germline. The CDR3 runs to 14 residues. V lost 0 bases and J 1 base, leaving 7 bases between the germline ends. The CDR3 spells CASSLGGQNTEAFF. In nucleotides, the CDR3 is TGCGCCAGCAGCTTGGGGGGACAGAACACTGAAGCTTTCTTT.

This clone has only a few counts. The chain uses TRBV19 and TRBJ1-5; D may be TRBD1 (5 bases). V was trimmed by 3 bases and J by 7 bases, leaving 13 bases between them. Germline V CDR1 and CDR2: LNHDA, SQIVND (reference sequence). The CDR3 consists of 14 residues. CDR3 bases: TGTGCCAGTAGTATGGCAGGGAAGAAACAGCCCCAGCATTTT. This translates into CASSMAGKKQPQHF.

The chain uses TRBV23-1 and TRBJ1-5; TRBD1 aligns across 9 bases. TRBV23-1 is classed as an ORF, of uncertain function. The CDR3 contains 16 residues. With V trimmed by 4 bases and J by 1 base, 5 bases remained unmatched. The CDR3 DNA sequence: TGCGCCAGCAGTCTTGGGACAGGGAGGAGCAATCAGCCCCAGCATTTT. Residues: CASSLGTGRSNQPQHF.

The chain combines TRBV2 with TRBJ1-1, with TRBD1 identical over 8 bases. Germline lookup yields CDR1 SNHLY and CDR2 FYNNEI. J was trimmed by 7 bases and V by 7 bases; bases with no gene match: 8. CDR3 length: 13 residues. The CDR3 region has the DNA TGTGCCAGCAATCCCGACAGGGGCCTTGAAGCTTTCTTT. Its protein product is CASNPDRGLEAFF.